In its sample, the clone carrying this T cell receptor (beta chain) was seen a few times. The data stem from a study of blood T cell repertoires in COVID-19. Clones were read by immunoSEQ multiplex PCR, and TCRdb kept only the in-frame ones, dropping some. Of roughly 170,000 clones in the sample, approximately 77% are singletons; the top ten hold 15% to 20%. The cohort comprised adults aged roughly 18 to 95 years residing in 20 to 30 US areas. Clinical history reported by participants formed the basis on which cohorts were assigned. The study counted Cohort 3 donors as recovered given two negative PCRs, clearance, or symptom resolution. The CDR3 spans 13 residues. The V end lost 5 bases, the J end lost 10 bases, and 12 bases lay between the germline ends. CDR1 is MNHEY and CDR2 is SMNVEV in the germline V gene (reference sequence).

The sequenced material came from PBMCs or T cells enriched from blood (not recorded which). The source of this sequence is a man in his 60s who had recovered from COVID-19. This sequence joins TRBV27 and TRBJ1-6, with D perhaps TRBD1 (6 bases). The CDR3 sequence is CASSGQRRSPLHF. Written as DNA, the CDR3 is TGTGCCAGCAGTGGACAGCGGCGGTCACCCCTCCACTTT.